This entry describes one T cell receptor (beta chain). Its antigen is still unknown. J gave up 3 bases and V 3 bases, and 9 bases lay outside the gene matches. This CDR3 spans 17 amino acids. CDR1 and CDR2 (germline): SGHVS, FQNEAQ. TCRdb re-called the RT-PCR reads with MiXCR, one entry per CDR3 protein. The table lists 700,000 to 900,000 distinct CDR3 sequences, approximately 22% of them singletons. These data are taken from a study of response to subunit inactivated influenza vaccine. Broader study findings: With each seasonal influenza vaccination, the authors suggested, few new T cells are recruited.

The chain employs TRBV7-8 and TRBJ2-1, with 9 bases lining up with TRBD1. The sequenced sample was PBMCs from blood, obtained about 5 days after vaccination. The origin of this receptor is a man in his forties or fifties who received an inactivated influenza vaccine. In nucleotides, the CDR3 is TGTGCCAGCAGCTTTATCCTGGGACAGGGTCTCTACAATGAGCAGTTCTTC. Its protein product is CASSFILGQGLYNEQFF.